The T cell receptor beta chain under discussion was sequenced for a study of CD8 T cells in ankylosing spondylitis. The length of the CDR3 is 15 residues. V was shortened by 4 bases and J by 3 bases, with 14 bases between the two germline ends. The germline gives CDR1 SGHVS, CDR2 FNYEAQ. Study observations and caveats: Both synovial fluid and blood in reactive arthritis had previously been reported to carry some motif variants. In ankylosing spondylitis blood, a motif of roughly 8 highly homologous TCR beta variants appeared characteristic.

One entry per CDR3 protein results from TCRdb running MiXCR on the 5' RACE reads. The sample carries about 210,000 distinct CDR3 sequences, about 7.3% recorded once. There are a few counts of this clonotype. Its antigen is not known. The rearrangement joins TRBV7-6 to TRBJ2-3; tentatively, D is TRBD1 (6 bases). The clonotype was recovered from a male donor with ankylosing spondylitis. Source material: blood, either unsorted or a sorted T cell fraction (not recorded which). The CDR3 spells CASSSGVLSTDTQYF. In DNA form, the CDR3 reads TGTGCCAGCAGCTCAGGGGTATTGAGTACAGATACGCAGTATTTT.